One and the same sample provided the 9 T cell receptor beta chains below, sequenced in a study of response to subunit inactivated influenza vaccine. TCRdb itself ran the RT-PCR reads through MiXCR, one entry per CDR3 protein. The table has about 480,000 distinct CDR3 sequences, roughly 13% seen once. This material consisted of PBMCs from blood, taken about 40 days after vaccination. The receptors stem from a man between 45 and 60 years old who received an inactivated influenza vaccine.

This clonotype has just a few counts. The chain uses TRBV5-6 and TRBJ2-1, with D tentatively TRBD2 (6 bases). The CDR3 is 18 amino acids. Trimming shortened V by 5 bases and J by 0 bases, and 21 bases separated the two germline ends. Germline V gives CDR1 SGHDT, CDR2 YYEEEE. Here the CDR3 reads CASRSVPPRDSSYNEQFF. The CDR3 nucleotides are TGTGCCAGCAGAAGTGTTCCCCCGCGGGATAGCTCCTACAATGAGCAGTTCTTC. Together with reference TRBV5-6 and TRBJ2-1, the CDR3 gives the full variable domain: DAGVTQSPTHLIKTRGQQVTLRCSPKSGHDTVSWYQQALGQGPQFIFQYYEEEERQRGNFPDRFSGHQFPNYSSELNVNALLLGDSALYLCASRSVPPRDSSYNEQFFGPGTRLTVL.

A remark on this clonotype: Given a much more abundant clone one base away, this may be a read error. This sequence joins TRBV9 and TRBJ2-7; D possibly uses TRBD1 or TRBD2 (5 bases each). Per germline, CDR1 SGDLS and CDR2 YYNGEE. The CDR3 runs to 17 residues. CDR3 residues: CASSPRVGTASSYEQCF. CDR3 sequence (DNA): TGTGCCAGCAGTCCCCGTGTCGGGACGGCAAGCTCCTACGAGCAGTGCTTC. Complete variable domain (other parts from reference TRBV9 and TRBJ2-7): DSGVTQTPKHLITATGQRVTLRCSPRSGDLSVYWYQQSLDQGLQFLIQYYNGEERAKGNILERFSAQQFPDLHSELNLSSLELGDSALYFCASSPRVGTASSYEQCFGPGTRLTVT.

The V and J genes are TRBV6-2 or TRBV6-3 and TRBJ1-1; D gene uncertain. With 4 bases removed from V and 3 bases from J, the gap between germline ends came to 12 bases. This CDR3 has 14 residues. CDR1 is MNHEY, CDR2 SVGEGT, per germline. CDR3 nucleotides: TGTGCCAGCAGTTCCGGAGGTTGGTACACTGAAGCTTTCTTT. Translation gives CASSSGGWYTEAFF.

The chain combines TRBV7-9 with TRBJ2-5, with 15 bases fitting TRBD2. The V and J ends lost 5 bases and 4 bases, in that order; junction bases with no gene match: 5. The CDR3 extends over 16 amino acids. Germline-derived CDR1 and CDR2 are SEHNR and FQNEAQ (reference sequence). CDR3 nucleotides: TGTGCCAGCAGCCCTCGGACTAGCGGGAGGGCAGAGACCCAGTACTTC. Protein sequence: CASSPRTSGRAETQYF.

This clonotype was seen ten or more times. V usage is TRBV20-1 and J usage is TRBJ2-7; D may correspond to TRBD1 or TRBD2 (6 bases each). The CDR3 loop spans 14 amino acids. The germline V and J ends were trimmed by 5 bases and 5 bases, with 19 bases remaining between them. Per germline, CDR1 DFQATT and CDR2 SNEGSKA (reference sequence). CDR3 residues: CSAPTGFRGDEQYF. The CDR3 DNA reads as TGCAGTGCTCCTACAGGGTTCCGCGGGGACGAGCAGTACTTC.

The chain links TRBV7-6 to TRBJ1-4; D perhaps matches TRBD1 (6 bases). V dropped 2 bases and J dropped 5 bases, with 12 bases sitting between them. The CDR3 runs 15 residues. Germline CDR1 reads SGHVS; CDR2 reads FNYEAQ. CDR3 nucleotide sequence: TGTGCCAGCAGCTTAAGGGGGGGGCTCAATGAAAAACTGTTTTTT. As protein: CASSLRGGLNEKLFF.

This clonotype was observed a few times. This rearrangement joins TRBV20-1 to TRBJ1-1, with 7 bases identical to TRBD1. Germline-derived CDR1 and CDR2 are DFQATT and SNEGSKA (reference sequence). This CDR3 contains 16 residues. V lost 6 bases to trimming and J lost 0 bases; unmatched junction nucleotides: 13. CDR3 in amino acids: CSATQGFLLMNTEAFF. As DNA, the CDR3 is TGCAGTGCGACACAGGGGTTCCTCCTCATGAACACTGAAGCTTTCTTT.

The rearrangement joins TRBV24-1 to TRBJ2-5; TRBD1 agrees at 7 bases. The germline V gene has CDR1 KGHDR and CDR2 SFDVKD. Unmatched junction bases numbered 3, after V lost 3 bases and J lost 3 bases. The CDR3 totals 14 residues. CDR3 in DNA: TGTGCCACCAGTGATCCGGGACAGAAAGAGACCCAGTACTTC. Translated, it gives CATSDPGQKETQYF.

This clonotype was counted a few times. The rearrangement joins TRBV6-2 or TRBV6-3 to TRBJ2-1, with 9 bases aligning to TRBD1. The CDR3 has 14 amino acids. The junction had 2 bases not matched to a gene; V was cut back by 5 bases and J by 3 bases. From germline, CDR1 is MNHEY and CDR2 SVGEGT. The CDR3 coding sequence is TGTGCCAGCAGTGGACAGGGGTTCTACAATGAGCAGTTCTTC. Residues: CASSGQGFYNEQFF.